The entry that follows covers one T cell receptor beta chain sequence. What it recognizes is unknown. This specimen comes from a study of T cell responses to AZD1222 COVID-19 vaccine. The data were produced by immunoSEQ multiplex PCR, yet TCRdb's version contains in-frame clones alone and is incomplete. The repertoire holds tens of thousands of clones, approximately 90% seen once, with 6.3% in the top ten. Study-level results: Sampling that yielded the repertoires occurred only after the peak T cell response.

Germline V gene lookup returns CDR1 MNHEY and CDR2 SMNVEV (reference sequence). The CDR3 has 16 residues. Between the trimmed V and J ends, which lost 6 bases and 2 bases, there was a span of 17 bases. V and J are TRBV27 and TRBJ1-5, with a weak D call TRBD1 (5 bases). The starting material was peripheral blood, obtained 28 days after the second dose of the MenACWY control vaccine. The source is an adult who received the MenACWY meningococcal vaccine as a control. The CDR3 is CASSPWGTRGNQPQHF. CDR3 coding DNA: TGTGCCAGCAGCCCCTGGGGGACTCGTGGCAATCAGCCCCAGCATTTT.